Listed below are T cell receptor beta chains from one sample, sequenced in a study of CD8+ T cells in alopecia areata. The method was immunoSEQ multiplex PCR; TCRdb's version includes in-frame clones alone and lacks a portion of them. The sample lists under 70,000 clones, roughly 60% occurring once. The sample was CD8+ T cells sorted from blood, taken at week 0. The receptor set was obtained from a human donor with alopecia areata. Both conserved end residues are part of each CDR3. D genes are given only for firm matches. Clone size is stated in some rows and not others, as once, few, many or a class when expanded.

NA	NA	TRBV9	TRBJ2-5	CASSASGTDQETQYF	TGTGCCAGCAGCGCCTCCGGGACTGATCAAGAGACCCAGTACTTC
NA	NA	TRBV5-1	TRBJ2-1	CASSFPENEQFF	TGCGCCAGCAGCTTCCCGGAAAATGAGCAGTTCTTC
few	TRBD1	TRBV5-1	TRBJ2-3	CASSFRVPGQGASTDTQYF	TGCGCCAGCAGCTTCCGCGTCCCGGGACAGGGGGCGAGCACAGATACGCAGTATTTT
NA	TRBD2	TRBV4-1	TRBJ2-7	CASSQGGLAAYEQYF	TGCGCCAGCAGCCAAGGGGGACTAGCCGCCTACGAGCAGTACTTC
few	NA	TRBV5-6	TRBJ2-2	CASSLATGTGRTGELFF	TGTGCCAGCAGCTTGGCAACCGGGACTGGTAGGACCGGGGAGCTGTTTTTT
NA	NA	TRBV2	TRBJ1-1	CASNSPRTVNTEAFF	TGTGCCAGCAACTCGCCTCGGACAGTTAACACTGAAGCTTTCTTT
few	NA	TRBV6-5	TRBJ1-1	CASSSDLGREREAFF	TGTGCCAGCAGTTCAGATCTAGGACGGGAAAGGGAAGCTTTCTTT
few	NA	TRBV30	TRBJ1-2	CAWSMTAWGYGYTF	TGTGCCTGGAGTATGACGGCCTGGGGCTATGGCTACACCTTC
NA	TRBD2	TRBV9	TRBJ2-1	CASSVDGGSRSYNEQFF	TGTGCCAGCAGCGTAGATGGCGGGAGTCGGTCCTACAATGAGCAGTTCTTC
NA	TRBD1	TRBV4-3	TRBJ2-1	CASSQGRPGQGYNEQFF	TGCGCCAGCAGCCAAGGAAGACCGGGACAGGGCTACAATGAGCAGTTCTTC
NA	NA	TRBV15	TRBJ1-4	CATSRDDGEKLFF	TGTGCCACCAGCAGAGATGACGGTGAAAAACTGTTTTTT
NA	NA	TRBV7-9	TRBJ1-2	CASSLDTGSNYGYTF	TGTGCCAGCAGCTTAGACACGGGATCTAACTATGGCTACACCTTC
NA	TRBD1	TRBV5-1	TRBJ2-1	CASSYRQGEEFF	TGCGCCAGCAGCTACCGACAGGGGGAAGAGTTCTTC